The 18 T cell receptor beta chains listed next were all sequenced from one sample in a study of blood T cell repertoires in COVID-19. Assay used: immunoSEQ multiplex PCR; TCRdb lists only in-frame clones, some missing. The table shows more than 95,000 clones, with about four fifths occurring only once. The sequencing input was peripheral blood. The receptors originated from a man between 60 and 75 years old with acute or convalescent COVID-19.

The CDR3 sequence: CASSQEAAGETQYF. CDR3 sequence (DNA): TGTGCCAGCAGCCAAGAGGCAGCGGGGGAGACCCAGTACTTC. The rearrangement joins TRBV16 to TRBJ2-5; 7 bases fit TRBD2. The ends lost 2 bases at V and 5 bases at J; junction bases unmatched: 5. This CDR3 has 14 amino acids. CDR1 is KGHSY, CDR2 FQNENV, per germline.

The J gene is TRBJ2-3, the V gene TRBV9; D call uncertain. Germline V CDR1 and CDR2: SGDLS, YYNGEE. This CDR3 is 13 amino acids long. V dropped 4 bases and J dropped 5 bases, with 11 bases sitting between them. CDR3 sequence: CASSSSPLDTQYF. The CDR3 DNA reads as TGTGCCAGCAGCTCGAGTCCACTAGATACGCAGTATTTT.

To note about this clone: This same CDR3 is encoded by further DNA sequences in the sample. CDR3 DNA: TGTGCCAGCAGTTACCGACAGCTCTCTGGAAACACCATATATTTT. Translated: CASSYRQLSGNTIYF. The chain carries TRBV6-5 and TRBJ1-3; D is perhaps TRBD1 (5 bases). The CDR3 is 15 amino acids. The V gene lost 2 bases and the J gene lost 0 bases, with 8 bases spanning the gap. Germline-derived CDR1 and CDR2 are MNHEY and SVGAGI.

The chain is built from TRBV11-2 and TRBJ1-3; perhaps TRBD1 as D (5 bases). The CDR3 contains 16 residues. Per the germline V gene, CDR1 is SGHAT and CDR2 is FQNNGV. Deletions cut 1 base from V and 1 base from J, with 11 bases between. The CDR3 protein is CASSLGAGTSGNTIYF. The CDR3 DNA sequence: TGTGCCAGCAGCTTAGGTGCAGGGACTTCTGGAAACACCATATATTTT. Variable domain in full (rest from reference TRBV11-2 and TRBJ1-3): EAGVAQSPRYKIIEKRQSVAFWCNPISGHATLYWYQQILGQGPKLLIQFQNNGVVDDSQLPKDRFSAERLKGVDSTLKIQPAKLEDSAVYLCASSLGAGTSGNTIYFGEGSWLTVV.

The chain has TRBV7-8 and TRBJ1-5; possibly TRBD1 for D (6 bases). The V end lost 0 bases, the J end lost 8 bases, and 20 bases lay between the germline ends. This CDR3 comprises 17 residues. In germline, CDR1 is SGHVS, CDR2 FQNEAQ. The CDR3: CASSLAASGVAIKPQHF. DNA for the CDR3: TGTGCCAGCAGCTTAGCGGCGTCAGGGGTAGCAATCAAGCCCCAGCATTTT.

The CDR3 region is CASSRNSGQGLADLYF. The CDR3 DNA follows: TGCGCCAGCAGCCGCAACTCGGGACAGGGGCTAGCGGACTTGTACTTC. The rearrangement uses TRBV4-1 and TRBJ2-7, with 10 bases matching TRBD1. The CDR3 contains 16 residues. V trimming: 4 bases; J trimming: 12 bases; junction bases outside the gene matches: 18. Germline V CDR1 and CDR2: MGHRA, YSYEKL.

The gene calls are TRBV28 and TRBJ2-3; 9 bases match TRBD1. Germline V gene sequence: CDR1 MDHEN, CDR2 SYDVKM. Germline trimming cut 5 bases from V and 5 bases from J; bases unmatched to any gene: 11. CDR3 size: 16 residues. Written as DNA, the CDR3 is TGTGCCAGCAGTATTCGACGTACAGGGGGCAGAGATACGCAGTATTTT. Amino acids: CASSIRRTGGRDTQYF.

V is TRBV27 and J is TRBJ2-2, with 7 nucleotides matching TRBD1. V lost 5 bases to trimming and J lost 8 bases; unmatched junction nucleotides: 14. Germline lookup yields CDR1 MNHEY and CDR2 SMNVEV (reference sequence). The CDR3 runs to 16 residues. The DNA for the CDR3 is TGTGCCAGCAGTCCCGGGGACAGCCGCGGGTCAGGGGAGCTGTTTTTT. It encodes CASSPGDSRGSGELFF.

The chain carries TRBV14 and TRBJ2-1, with TRBD2 matching 8 bases. Germline assignment: CDR1 SGHDN and CDR2 FVKESK. CDR3 length equals 17 residues. Trimming took 2 bases from V and 0 from J; bases not matched to a gene: 6. The CDR3 here is CASSQLSGEISYNEQFF. The CDR3 nucleotides read TGTGCCAGCAGCCAACTTAGCGGGGAGATCTCCTACAATGAGCAGTTCTTC.

This clone was detected only a few times. This chain links TRBV5-1 with TRBJ2-1; TRBD1 might be the D (6 bases). V was pared by 1 base and J by 1 base, with 12 bases between. Germline-derived CDR1 and CDR2 are SGHRS and YFSETQ. CDR3 length: 16 residues. CDR3 coding DNA: TGCGCCAGCAGCTTGCTCGGGACACTGTCCTACAATGAGCAGTTCTTC. Encoded protein: CASSLLGTLSYNEQFF.

The chain recombines TRBV10-3 with TRBJ2-1; 11 bases match TRBD2. The CDR3 runs 16 residues. J was trimmed by 5 bases and V by 10 bases; bases with no gene match: 13. Germline CDR1 reads ENHRY; CDR2 reads SYGVKD. The CDR3 region has the DNA TGTGCCACCCGGGAGGTAGCGGGAGGGTCGAACAATGAGCAGTTCTTC. This translates into CATREVAGGSNNEQFF.

The chain links TRBV18 to TRBJ2-7; 9 bases align to TRBD2. CDR1 and CDR2 (germline): KGHSH, LQKENI. CDR3 length: 16 amino acids. V was clipped by 4 bases and J by 0 bases; unmatched bases: 7. DNA of the CDR3: TGTGCCAGCTCACTCTCGGGGACTAGCCCCTCCTACGAGCAGTACTTC. Its protein product is CASSLSGTSPSYEQYF.

To note about this clone: Other DNA sequences from this sample encode an identical CDR3 as well. The chain links TRBV3-1 (or the pseudogene TRBV3-2) to TRBJ1-1; D is unresolved. The CDR3 covers 14 residues. CDR1 LGHDT and CDR2 YNNKEL come from the germline V gene (reference sequence). V was pared by 3 bases and J by 4 bases, with 12 bases between. CDR3 sequence: CASSHPGSGTEAFF. The CDR3, as DNA: TGTGCCAGCAGCCACCCGGGTTCTGGCACTGAAGCTTTCTTT.

Turning to this clone: Its ends do not fully match the called genes, so a read error is possible. V usage is TRBV7-9 and J usage is TRBJ2-5; D is unclear. This CDR3 comprises 10 residues. Germline V gene data show CDR1 as SEHNR and CDR2 as FQNEAQ (reference sequence). CDR3 residues: CAVGQGTQYF. CDR3 bases: TGTGCCGTGGGCCAAGGGACCCAGTACTTC.

J is TRBJ2-7 and V is TRBV28; a weak D match, TRBD1 (6 bases). The germline V and J ends were trimmed by 5 bases and 1 base, with 9 bases remaining between them. This CDR3 region has 13 residues. CDR1 MDHEN and CDR2 SYDVKM come from the germline V gene. The CDR3, as DNA: TGTGCCAGCAGTGCGACAGGTTCCTACGAGCAGTACTTC. Amino acids: CASSATGSYEQYF.

The chain is built from TRBV28 and TRBJ1-4; 8 nucleotides align to TRBD1. Trimming at V came to 6 bases and at J to 10 bases, leaving 16 bases not matched to a gene. In germline, CDR1 is MDHEN, CDR2 SYDVKM. This CDR3 is 16 amino acids long. DNA for the CDR3: TGTGCCAGCAGCCGCCAGGGCCAGGGGGCGTGGGGAAAACTGTTTTTT. Residues: CASSRQGQGAWGKLFF.

This clone was seen just once. The chain recombines TRBV28 with TRBJ1-5, with D tentatively TRBD1 (5 bases). Trimming took 8 bases from V and 4 from J, leaving 9 bases between them. CDR1 and CDR2 (germline): MDHEN, SYDVKM. The CDR3 extends over 12 amino acids. This CDR3 reads CASQGGNQPQHF. The CDR3 DNA follows: TGTGCCAGCCAGGGAGGAAATCAGCCCCAGCATTTT.

This clone appeared once. This sequence joins TRBV28 and TRBJ2-5; 9 bases fit TRBD2. Losses at the gene ends were 2 bases for V and 14 bases for J; bases not matched to a gene: 6. CDR1 and CDR2 (germline): MDHEN, SYDVKM. This CDR3 spans 12 amino acids. This CDR3 reads CASSLGLAGLYF. CDR3 DNA: TGTGCCAGCAGTTTAGGGCTAGCGGGACTCTACTTC.